Given below is one T cell receptor beta chain in context. Its target is not known. Each TRB cDNA library was prepared by 5' RACE (with UMI labels). Reanalyzing the 5' RACE reads, TCRdb keeps one entry per CDR3 protein, without DNA. The sample shows around 140,000 distinct CDR3 sequences, and 0.41% sits with its ten largest clones. The sample comes from a study of CXCR3-negative and CXCR3-positive naive CD8 T cells. Overall study results and limits: Comparison of naive subsets found surface CD5 to be comparable, and TCR strength was inferred on the basis of TRB CDR3 properties. CXCR3-positive naive cells had more hydrophobic TRB CDR3s than CXCR3-negative naive cells. Whereas both naive subsets had comparably high diversity, memory CD8+ cells had much lower diversity.

This CDR3 is built from 13 residues. The germline CDR1 and CDR2 sequences are MNHNS and SASEGT. Sequencing used naive CXCR3+ CD8+ T cells from blood. Subset reported: CD45RO-CCR7+CD27+CD95- naive CD8+ T cells expressing CXCR3 (TNR3+). V usage is TRBV6-1 and J usage is TRBJ2-1; TCRdb's D gene call, TRBD2, goes unchecked for lack of DNA. The TCR comes from a human donor in good health. Some clones in this sample may be carry-over from other donors' samples. The CDR3 sequence: CASSESPSNEQFF.